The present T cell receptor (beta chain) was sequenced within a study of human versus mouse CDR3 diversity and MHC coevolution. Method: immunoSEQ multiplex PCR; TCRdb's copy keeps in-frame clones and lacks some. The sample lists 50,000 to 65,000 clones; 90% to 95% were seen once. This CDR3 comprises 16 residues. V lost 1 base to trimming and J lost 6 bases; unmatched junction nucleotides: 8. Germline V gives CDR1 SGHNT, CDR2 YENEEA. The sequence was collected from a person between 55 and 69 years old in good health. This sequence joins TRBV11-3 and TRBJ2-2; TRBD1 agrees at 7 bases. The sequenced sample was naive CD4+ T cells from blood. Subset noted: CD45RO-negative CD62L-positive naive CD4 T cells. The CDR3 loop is CASSLAGTEVSGELFF. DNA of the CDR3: TGTGCCAGCAGCTTAGCCGGGACAGAGGTATCCGGGGAGCTGTTTTTT.